The 29 T cell receptor beta chains below all came from one sample that was sequenced in a study of blood T cells in healthy people across ages. Next came a second PCR, run for about 7 to 12 cycles, which used a sample-barcoded 5' primer along with a J-beta primer mix. TCRdb re-derived calls from the 5' RACE reads in MiXCR, one entry per CDR3 protein. Among hundreds of thousands of distinct CDR3 sequences, roughly 25% were seen once, and the ten largest hold around 9.2%. This sample was shared with a second study, whose subject was T cells of mothers and their children.

Sequencing used blood. These receptors were taken from a boy younger than 18 in good health.

The gene calls are TRBV7-8 and TRBJ1-2; D not certain. CDR3 length equals 14 residues. The germline V gene encodes CDR1 SGHVS and CDR2 FQNEAQ. Trimming stripped 2 bases from V and 4 bases from J, with 11 bases between. The CDR3 reads CASSLPPASYGYTF. CDR3 nucleotides: TGTGCCAGCAGCTTACCACCAGCGAGCTATGGCTACACCTTC.

The chain carries TRBV7-3 and TRBJ2-3; D is ambiguous. CDR1 and CDR2 (germline): SGHTA, FQGTGA. The CDR3 spans 12 residues. V was shortened by 2 bases and J by 8 bases, with 8 bases between the two germline ends. CDR3 residues: CASSLDTVTQYF. CDR3 DNA: TGTGCCAGCAGCTTAGATACGGTTACGCAGTATTTT.

This clonotype has at least ten counts. The V and J genes are TRBV29-1 and TRBJ2-5; D not resolved. V lost 1 base, J lost 5 bases, and 5 bases lay in between. CDR3 length: 11 residues. Germline V CDR1 and CDR2: SQVTM, ANQGSEA. CDR3 DNA sequence: TGCAGCGTTGAAGCGGGTGAGACCCAGTACTTC. Protein product: CSVEAGETQYF.

This clonotype was observed a handful of times. The J gene is TRBJ2-2, the V gene TRBV7-3, with 10 bases fitting TRBD2. Germline V gene sequence: CDR1 SGHTA, CDR2 FQGTGA. Trimming at V came to 8 bases and at J to 7 bases, leaving 7 bases not matched to a gene. The CDR3 has 14 residues. The chain's CDR3 is CASSALAGVGELFF. The CDR3 DNA follows: TGTGCCAGCTCTGCTCTAGCGGGAGTCGGGGAGCTGTTTTTT.

The chain joins TRBV14 to TRBJ2-1, with 11 bases aligning to TRBD2. CDR1 and CDR2 (germline): SGHDN, FVKESK. Trimming cost V 5 bases and J 0 bases; bases outside gene matches: 3. The CDR3 spans 16 residues. The CDR3 here is CASSKLAGASYNEQFF. The CDR3 DNA reads as TGTGCCAGCAGCAAACTAGCGGGAGCCTCCTACAATGAGCAGTTCTTC.

The chain uses TRBV6-5 and TRBJ2-1; D perhaps matches TRBD1 (6 bases). The DNA end favors TRBJ2-7, so the J call may be wrong. The CDR3 has 12 residues. The germline CDR1 and CDR2 sequences are MNHEY and SVGAGI. The CDR3 bases are TGTGCCAGCGGGCGGGCCCAGGGGGAGCAGTACTTC. The encoded protein is CASGRAQGEQYF.

The rearrangement uses TRBV29-1 and TRBJ2-7; the match to TRBD2 covers 10 bases. Germline V gene lookup returns CDR1 SQVTM and CDR2 ANQGSEA. Trimming removed 4 bases from V and 5 bases from J; junction bases left unmatched: 8. The CDR3 is 14 amino acids. This chain's CDR3 is CSVAAGTSVHEQYF. DNA of the CDR3: TGCAGCGTTGCGGCCGGGACTAGCGTCCACGAGCAGTACTTC.

The rearrangement joins TRBV12-5 to TRBJ1-2; D is ambiguous. Germline V gene sequence: CDR1 LGHNT, CDR2 FRNRAP. The V gene lost 8 bases and the J gene lost 5 bases, with 24 bases spanning the gap. This CDR3 has 16 residues. The DNA for the CDR3 is TGTGCTAGTTTTGAAGCCCTCCCTGGCGTAACGTATGGCTACACCTTC. It codes for CASFEALPGVTYGYTF. The full variable domain, rest sourced from reference TRBV12-5 and TRBJ1-2, is DARVTQTPRHKVTEMGQEVTMRCQPILGHNTVFWYRQTMMQGLELLAYFRNRAPLDDSGMPKDRFSAEMPDATLATLKIQPSEPRDSAVYFCASFEALPGVTYGYTFGSGTRLTVV.

The V call is TRBV7-2, the J call TRBJ2-1; D remains ambiguous. Trimming shortened V by 5 bases and J by 9 bases, and 14 bases separated the two germline ends. CDR1 is SGHTA, CDR2 FQGNSA, per germline. The CDR3 runs 13 residues. In DNA form, the CDR3 reads TGTGCCAGCAGCCCTCGGCCCTGGGGTGAGCAGTTCTTC. This gives the protein CASSPRPWGEQFF.

This clonotype was detected a few times. This sequence joins TRBV12-5 and TRBJ2-3, with 9 bases lining up with TRBD1. J lost 1 base, V lost 3 bases, and 14 bases had no gene match. Germline assignment: CDR1 LGHNT and CDR2 FRNRAP. The CDR3 consists of 19 residues. The CDR3 DNA sequence: TGTGCTAGTGGTTTCGGACCCGGACCCGGGACAGGGCGCACAGATACGCAGTATTTT. The encoded protein is CASGFGPGPGTGRTDTQYF.

The chain combines TRBV20-1 with TRBJ2-5; maybe TRBD1 (6 bases). Germline CDR1 reads DFQATT; CDR2 reads SNEGSKA (reference sequence). The CDR3 extends over 15 amino acids. With 5 bases removed from V and 5 bases from J, the gap between germline ends came to 21 bases. The CDR3 DNA is TGCAGTGCTGTAACCTTTGACAGGTTAGGGGAGACCCAGTACTTC. Its protein is CSAVTFDRLGETQYF.

This clonotype was observed a handful of times. The V and J genes are TRBV4-1 and TRBJ2-5, with a possible D match to TRBD1 (6 bases). The DNA end favors TRBJ2-1, so the J call may be wrong. CDR1 and CDR2 (germline): MGHRA, YSYEKL. The CDR3 contains 14 residues. Here the CDR3 reads CASSHLTGLDEQFF. The DNA for the CDR3 is TGCGCCAGCAGCCATCTCACAGGGCTGGATGAGCAGTTCTTC.

This clonotype has a handful of counts. The genes are TRBV3-1 and TRBJ1-4; 11 bases are a match to TRBD1. This CDR3 region has 16 residues. With 1 base clipped from V and 8 bases from J, the junction kept 6 bases outside the gene matches. Germline V gene lookup returns CDR1 LGHDT and CDR2 YNNKEL (reference sequence). CDR3: CASSQGTGTGGEKLFF. The CDR3 DNA sequence: TGTGCCAGCAGCCAAGGAACCGGGACAGGGGGGGAAAAACTGTTTTTT.

The chain recombines TRBV20-1 with TRBJ2-5, with D possibly TRBD1 on 5 matching bases. The J call may be wrong; the DNA end is better matched by TRBJ2-7. The CDR3 is made up of 15 amino acids. Per germline, CDR1 DFQATT and CDR2 SNEGSKA (reference sequence). CDR3 residues: CSASPKPAGPYEQYF. For the CDR3, the DNA is TGCAGTGCTAGCCCTAAACCGGCAGGGCCCTACGAGCAGTACTTC.

The gene calls are TRBV29-1 and TRBJ1-1; a weak D match, TRBD1 (5 bases). V was shortened by 5 bases and J by 5 bases, with 9 bases between the two germline ends. Germline lookup yields CDR1 SQVTM and CDR2 ANQGSEA. The CDR3 contains 11 residues. The CDR3 region is CSVQGGTEAFF. The CDR3 region has the DNA TGCAGCGTTCAGGGAGGGACTGAAGCTTTCTTT.

This clonotype was observed a few times. One end of the junction is discordant with germline, which a read error may explain. The chain is built from TRBV7-3 and TRBJ2-1; D is possibly TRBD1 (6 bases). This CDR3 has 13 residues. CDR1 is SGHTA and CDR2 is FQGTGA in the germline V gene. The CDR3 sequence is CANSPRDINEQFF. The DNA for the CDR3 is TGTGCCAACAGCCCAAGGGACATCAATGAGCAGTTCTTC.

This rearrangement joins TRBV5-5 to TRBJ2-1; 10 bases are shared with TRBD1. Germline loops: CDR1 SGHKS, CDR2 YYEKEE (reference sequence). After removal of 5 bases from V and 4 bases from J, the junction contained 6 bases not matched to a gene. The CDR3 has 15 amino acids. CDR3 in amino acids: CASRTPGQGYNEQFF. The DNA for the CDR3 is TGTGCCAGCAGAACTCCGGGACAGGGGTACAATGAGCAGTTCTTC. The variable domain in full, completed from reference TRBV5-5 and TRBJ2-1, reads DAGVTQSPTHLIKTRGQQVTLRCSPISGHKSVSWYQQVLGQGPQFIFQYYEKEERGRGNFPDRFSARQFPNYSSELNVNALLLGDSALYLCASRTPGQGYNEQFFGPGTRLTVL.

The chain couples TRBV7-2 to TRBJ1-5; the D gene is possibly TRBD1 (5 bases). This CDR3 has 15 residues. Between the trimmed V and J ends, which lost 2 bases and 1 base, there was a span of 9 bases. CDR1 SGHTA and CDR2 FQGNSA come from the germline V gene. DNA for the CDR3: TGTGCCAGCAGCTTATGGGCAGGGAGCAATCAGCCCCAGCATTTT. This sequence encodes CASSLWAGSNQPQHF.

This clonotype occurred a few times. The chain has TRBV29-1 and TRBJ1-2, with no clear D. Trimming took off 3 bases at V and 3 bases at J, with 2 bases between the two ends. The V gene's germline CDR1 is SQVTM and CDR2 ANQGSEA. This CDR3 is built from 10 residues. CDR3 DNA sequence: TGCAGCGTTGACGACTATGGCTACACCTTC. It is translated as CSVDDYGYTF.

This sequence joins TRBV9 and TRBJ2-1, with a weak D call TRBD2 (5 bases). The CDR3 runs 15 residues. The V gene's germline CDR1 is SGDLS and CDR2 YYNGEE. The V end lost 0 bases, the J end lost 4 bases, and 11 bases lay between the germline ends. The CDR3 DNA sequence: TGTGCCAGCAGCGTAGTGGCGGGCCCATACAATGAGCAGTTCTTC. Its translation is CASSVVAGPYNEQFF.

V is TRBV7-2 and J is TRBJ2-3, with TRBD2 matching over 9 bases. Germline lookup yields CDR1 SGHTA and CDR2 FQGNSA. CDR3 length: 14 residues. V lost 5 bases to trimming and J lost 4 bases; unmatched junction nucleotides: 4. The CDR3 protein is CASSQLAGADTQYF. As DNA, the CDR3 is TGTGCCAGCAGCCAATTAGCGGGGGCAGATACGCAGTATTTT. Using reference TRBV7-2 and TRBJ2-3 for the parts outside the CDR3, the full variable domain is GAGVSQSPSNKVTEKGKDVELRCDPISGHTALYWYRQSLGQGLEFLIYFQGNSAPDKSGLPSDRFSAERTGGSVSTLTIQRTQQEDSAVYLCASSQLAGADTQYFGPGTRLTVL.

In this sample, this clonotype turned up a few times. This chain links TRBV29-1 with TRBJ2-3, with 8 bases aligning to TRBD1. The CDR3 loop spans 13 amino acids. After removal of 1 base from V and 7 bases from J, the junction contained 4 bases not matched to a gene. Germline-derived CDR1 and CDR2 are SQVTM and ANQGSEA. The CDR3 loop is CSVEVGQEYTQYF. The CDR3, as DNA: TGCAGCGTTGAAGTGGGACAGGAGTATACGCAGTATTTT.

This clonotype appeared a few times. The chain carries TRBV4-1 and TRBJ2-7; D may be TRBD1 or TRBD2 (5 bases each). CDR1 is MGHRA, CDR2 YSYEKL, per germline. V lost 0 bases and J lost 2, with 17 bases in between. The CDR3 is made up of 17 amino acids. The CDR3 is CASSQDLSGQGTYEQYF. The DNA for the CDR3 is TGCGCCAGCAGCCAAGATCTATCGGGGCAGGGAACCTACGAGCAGTACTTC.

The J gene is TRBJ2-3, the V gene TRBV4-3; tentative D call: TRBD2 (6 bases). The CDR3 is made up of 18 amino acids. Germline V gene sequence: CDR1 LGHNA, CDR2 YSLEER. The V end lost 0 bases, the J end lost 2 bases, and 18 bases lay between the germline ends. CDR3 in amino acids: CASSQERGLAEFTDTQYF. The CDR3, as DNA: TGCGCCAGCAGCCAAGAACGCGGGTTAGCGGAGTTCACAGATACGCAGTATTTT.

The V gene is TRBV18, the J gene TRBJ1-1, with no clear D. CDR1 and CDR2 (germline): KGHSH, LQKENI. Between the trimmed V and J ends, which lost 2 bases and 0 bases, there was a span of 7 bases. The CDR3 extends over 14 amino acids. In DNA form, the CDR3 reads TGTGCCAGCTCACCAAAAGATATGAACACTGAAGCTTTCTTT. It specifies CASSPKDMNTEAFF. Combining the CDR3 with reference TRBV18 and TRBJ1-1 gives the whole variable domain NAGVMQNPRHLVRRRGQEARLRCSPMKGHSHVYWYRQLPEEGLKFMVYLQKENIIDESGMPKERFSAEFPKEGPSILRIQQVVRGDSAAYFCASSPKDMNTEAFFGQGTRLTVV.

V and J are TRBV20-1 and TRBJ2-1; D ambiguous. The length of the CDR3 is 12 residues. V was clipped by 1 base and J by 7 bases, with 8 bases between them. Germline CDR1 and CDR2: DFQATT and SNEGSKA (reference sequence). The CDR3 here is CSARVTMNEQFF. As DNA, the CDR3 is TGCAGTGCTAGAGTTACGATGAATGAGCAGTTCTTC.

The chain is built from TRBV7-9 and TRBJ2-5, with D perhaps matching TRBD2 (6 bases). The CDR3 covers 16 residues. The germline CDR1 and CDR2 sequences are SEHNR and FQNEAQ (reference sequence). Between the trimmed V and J ends, which lost 1 base and 2 bases, there was a span of 14 bases. The CDR3 loop is CASSLEVGGRQETQYF. CDR3 sequence (DNA): TGTGCCAGCAGCTTAGAGGTGGGGGGACGACAAGAGACCCAGTACTTC.

A few counts support this clonotype. The V and J genes are TRBV29-1 and TRBJ2-5; 16 bases match TRBD2. With the DNA end fitting TRBJ2-1 better, the J assignment may be wrong. There are 17 residues in the CDR3. Looked up from germline, CDR1 is SQVTM and CDR2 is ANQGSEA. CDR3 protein: CSVVNPGTSGGAYEQFF. The DNA for the CDR3 is TGCAGCGTAGTCAACCCCGGGACTAGCGGGGGGGCCTATGAGCAGTTCTTC.

The gene calls are TRBV2 and TRBJ1-2; D remains unclear. CDR1 is SNHLY, CDR2 FYNNEI, per germline. Trimming pared 6 bases from V and 3 bases from J, leaving 8 bases between. This CDR3 spans 12 amino acids. The CDR3 DNA sequence: TGTGCCAGCAGAGCAGAGGACTATGGCTACACCTTC. This gives the protein CASRAEDYGYTF.